A selection of T cell receptor beta chains follows, all from one sample in a study of blood T cell repertoires in COVID-19. Profiling relied on immunoSEQ multiplex PCR, and the TCRdb table lists in-frame clones only, not all of them. The table lists tens of thousands of clones, around nine tenths of them singletons. Sequencing was carried out using peripheral blood. The receptors were gathered from a woman aged 60-75 years with COVID-19, enrolled during active disease. Each CDR3 is given with its conserved first and last residue. The D gene is left open where the match is weak. Size is omitted from some rows. Given values are once, few, many or a class for expanded clones.

CDR3,DNA,V,D,size,J
CASSKINQPQHF,TGTGCCAGCAGCAAAATCAATCAGCCCCAGCATTTT,TRBV27,-,-,TRBJ1-5
CASTLQGALFYEQYF,TGTGCCAGCACCCTACAGGGGGCCCTCTTCTACGAGCAGTACTTC,TRBV6-5,TRBD1,-,TRBJ2-7
CAISEREYEQYF,TGTGCCATCAGTGAGCGGGAATACGAGCAGTACTTC,TRBV10-3,-,-,TRBJ2-7
CASSPMTRNEQYF,TGTGCCAGCTCACCAATGACTAGAAACGAGCAGTACTTC,TRBV18,-,-,TRBJ2-7
CASRDPTGGLYGYTF,TGTGCCAGCAGGGACCCGACAGGGGGTCTCTATGGCTACACCTTC,TRBV28,TRBD1,-,TRBJ1-2
CASSLSTGGSAIEQFF,TGCGCCAGCAGCTTATCGACAGGGGGTTCGGCTATTGAGCAGTTCTTC,TRBV5-1,TRBD1,-,TRBJ2-1
CASSLLAGASGELFF,TGTGCCAGTAGTCTTTTAGCGGGAGCCTCCGGGGAGCTGTTTTTT,TRBV19,TRBD2,-,TRBJ2-2
CASSLSAGGINTEAFF,TGTGCCAGCAGTTTAAGCGCAGGGGGGATTAACACTGAAGCTTTCTTT,TRBV28,TRBD1,-,TRBJ1-1
CASSLAGEQYF,TGTGCCAGCAGTTTAGCGGGCGAGCAGTACTTC,TRBV27,-,-,TRBJ2-7
CASRILAGDTGELFF,TGTGCCAGTAGGATACTAGCGGGAGACACCGGGGAGCTGTTTTTT,TRBV19,TRBD2,-,TRBJ2-2
CASSLQATGNQPQHF,TGTGCCAGCAGTCTTCAGGCGACAGGTAATCAGCCCCAGCATTTT,TRBV7-2,-,-,TRBJ1-5
CASSYSEFSRGYTF,TGTGCCAGCAGTTACTCGGAGTTCTCCCGTGGCTACACCTTC,TRBV6-6,-,-,TRBJ1-2
CASSASPYNEQFF,TGTGCCAGCAGCGCCTCCCCCTACAATGAGCAGTTCTTC,TRBV9,-,-,TRBJ2-1
CAWRPWAGFGNEQFF,TGTGCCTGGAGGCCCTGGGCGGGGTTTGGGAATGAGCAGTTCTTC,TRBV30,-,-,TRBJ2-1
CASSLSGRGNEQFF,TGCGCCAGCAGCTTAAGCGGCAGGGGGAATGAGCAGTTCTTC,TRBV5-1,TRBD1,-,TRBJ2-1
CASSQGLNSGSSYNEQFF,TGTGCCAGCAGCCAAGGATTAAATAGCGGCAGCTCCTACAATGAGCAGTTCTTC,TRBV4-2,-,-,TRBJ2-1
CASSLFGNEQFF,TGTGCCAGCAGCTTATTCGGGAATGAGCAGTTCTTC,TRBV11-2,-,-,TRBJ2-1
CASSQTGEAFF,TGTGCCAGCAGTCAGACTGGTGAAGCTTTCTTT,TRBV12-3/TRBV12-4,-,-,TRBJ1-1
CASSMGLARNNEQFF,TGTGCCAGCAGCATGGGACTAGCGAGGAACAATGAGCAGTTCTTC,TRBV28,TRBD2,-,TRBJ2-1
CATRDFTWDLDPENLFF,TGTGCCACCCGGGATTTTACGTGGGATCTTGATCCTGAAAACCTGTTTTTT,TRBV2,-,few,TRBJ1-4
CAWGSGSAGNEQYF,TGTGCCTGGGGGTCGGGTAGCGCTGGTAACGAGCAGTACTTC,TRBV30,-,-,TRBJ2-7
CATSDFLSGTTQETQYF,TGTGCCACCAGTGATTTTCTGAGCGGGACGACCCAAGAGACCCAGTACTTC,TRBV24-1,TRBD2,once,TRBJ2-5
CASSYDDSEYEKLFF,TGTGCCAGCAGTTACGACGACAGCGAATATGAAAAACTGTTTTTT,TRBV6-5,-,-,TRBJ1-4
CASSSLRGTGGKTQYF,TGTGCCAGCAGTTCCCTAAGGGGGACAGGGGGAAAGACCCAGTACTTC,TRBV27,TRBD1,-,TRBJ2-5
CASSPQTDTNGFHEQFF,TGTGCCAGCAGTCCGCAAACAGACACCAATGGGTTCCATGAGCAGTTCTTC,TRBV6-6,-,-,TRBJ2-1
CASSYGRAGNTIYF,TGTGCCAGCAGTTACGGCAGGGCAGGAAACACCATATATTTT,TRBV6-6,-,-,TRBJ1-3
CSVEEPVWQFF,TGCAGCGTTGAAGAGCCGGTATGGCAGTTCTTC,TRBV29-1,-,-,TRBJ2-1
CAINDSPGNTIYF,TGTGCCATCAACGACAGCCCCGGAAACACCATATATTTT,TRBV10-3,-,-,TRBJ1-3
CASKFRDMNTEAFF,TGTGCCAGCAAGTTTAGGGACATGAACACTGAAGCTTTCTTT,TRBV27,-,once,TRBJ1-1
CASSPLAGRSTDTQYF,TGTGCCAGCAGCCCACTAGCGGGGCGGAGCACAGATACGCAGTATTTT,TRBV3-1/TRBV3-2,TRBD2,-,TRBJ2-3
CASSRDRGGTDTQYF,TGTGCCAGCAGCCGAGACAGGGGAGGGACAGATACGCAGTATTTT,TRBV3-1/TRBV3-2,-,once,TRBJ2-3
CASRQGAGTGELFF,TGCGCCAGCAGACAGGGGGCGGGGACCGGGGAGCTGTTTTTT,TRBV5-1,TRBD1,-,TRBJ2-2
CASSRFSTDTQYF,TGTGCCAGCAGCCGTTTCTCCACAGATACGCAGTATTTT,TRBV2,-,-,TRBJ2-3
CASNSRGVQETQYF,TGTGCCAGCAATTCCAGGGGAGTCCAAGAGACCCAGTACTTC,TRBV2,-,-,TRBJ2-5
CASRQGPNTEAFF,TGCGCCAGCAGACAGGGTCCGAACACTGAAGCTTTCTTT,TRBV10-1,-,-,TRBJ1-1